One and the same sample provided the 31 T cell receptor beta chains below, sequenced in a study of T cell repertoires in aging, cancer and after chemotherapy. TRB rearrangements spanning V, D and J were amplified using mixed TRB-A/B primers. One entry per CDR3 protein results from TCRdb running MiXCR on the multiplex PCR reads. The table includes around 2,500 distinct CDR3 sequences, less than 25% detected once. Peripheral blood genomic DNA, not sorted cells or RNA, was the template. The specimen was blood. These receptors were collected from a human donor with a solid tumor.

By proportion, this clonotype is large. CDR3 protein: CAWSLSAGELFF. The CDR3 nucleotides are TGTGCCTGGAGTTTAAGCGCCGGGGAGCTGTTTTTT. The V call is TRBV30, the J call TRBJ2-2; D remains unclear. This CDR3 is 12 amino acids long. The germline CDR1 and CDR2 sequences are GTSNPN and SVGIG (reference sequence). V lost 2 bases, J lost 6 bases, and 7 bases lay in between.

This clonotype is classed as medium-sized (0.01 to 0.1%). V gene TRBV12-3 or TRBV12-4 combines with J gene TRBJ2-5; maybe TRBD2 (5 bases). The V end lost 3 bases, the J end lost 7 bases, and 18 bases lay between the germline ends. The CDR3 consists of 15 residues. The CDR3 DNA is TGTGCCAGCAGTTTCTCTGGACGGACTTTTGGGACCCAGTACTTC. As protein: CASSFSGRTFGTQYF.

The chain joins TRBV4-3 to TRBJ2-2; D assignment may be TRBD1 or TRBD2 (6 bases each). The CDR3 is 17 residues long. V was trimmed by 0 bases and J by 0 bases, leaving 11 bases between them. Germline values: CDR1 LGHNA, CDR2 YSLEER. The CDR3 is CASSQEGGLANTGELFF. The CDR3 coding sequence is TGCGCCAGCAGCCAAGAAGGGGGGCTAGCGAACACCGGGGAGCTGTTTTTT.

This clonotype has a handful of counts. CDR3 nucleotides: TGCAGCGTTATGACAGGGGTGGGGGCCAACGTCCTGACTTTC. It yields the protein CSVMTGVGANVLTF. This rearrangement joins TRBV29-1 to TRBJ2-6; 8 nucleotides align to TRBD1. The CDR3 totals 14 residues. V trimming: 5 bases; J trimming: 4 bases; junction bases outside the gene matches: 4. Germline values: CDR1 SQVTM, CDR2 ANQGSEA. Combining the CDR3 with reference TRBV29-1 and TRBJ2-6 gives the whole variable domain SAVISQKPSRDICQRGTSLTIQCQVDSQVTMMFWYRQQPGQSLTLIATANQGSEATYESGFVIDKFPISRPNLTFSTLTVSNMSPEDSSIYLCSVMTGVGANVLTFGAGSRLTVL.

This clonotype is medium-sized. The rearrangement joins TRBV6-2 or TRBV6-3 to TRBJ1-1, with D possibly being TRBD1 (5 bases). CDR1 and CDR2 from the germline V gene are MNHEY and SVGEGT. CDR3 length: 14 amino acids. Trimming removed 6 bases from V and 1 base from J, with 12 bases in between. CDR3 sequence (DNA): TGTGCCAGCAGCACACAGGTGGGGAACACTGAAGCTTTCTTT. It specifies CASSTQVGNTEAFF.

With respect to this clonotype: Just one base apart from a much larger clone, this may be a read error. V usage is TRBV12-3 or TRBV12-4 and J usage is TRBJ1-2; 8 bases fit TRBD1. The CDR3 sequence is 15 residues long. V lost 6 bases and J lost 12; bases outside the gene matches: 18. The CDR3 loop is CASSDPGRGRGGHTF. In nucleotides, the CDR3 is TGTGCCAGCAGCGATCCGGGCAGGGGGCGTGGGGGCCACACCTTC.

This chain joins TRBV6-5 and TRBJ2-2, with D perhaps TRBD1 or TRBD2 (6 bases each). CDR1 is MNHEY, CDR2 SVGAGI, per germline. The CDR3 contains 15 residues. V lost 7 bases and J lost 6, with 18 bases in between. CDR3 loop: CASTNGGGGAGELFF. CDR3 sequence (DNA): TGTGCCAGCACCAACGGAGGGGGTGGGGCCGGGGAGCTGTTTTTT.

By frequency in the sample, this clonotype is medium-sized (0.01 to 0.1%). The V gene is TRBV6-1, the J gene TRBJ2-6; the D call may be TRBD1 or TRBD2 (6 bases each). From germline, CDR1 is MNHNS and CDR2 SASEGT. There are 17 residues in the CDR3. Trimming pared 1 base from V and 4 bases from J, leaving 14 bases between. CDR3 in DNA: TGTGCCAGCAGTGAAGGTGGGGGGCTGGCCGGGGCCAACGTCCTGACTTTC. The encoded protein is CASSEGGGLAGANVLTF.

By its share, this clonotype is medium-sized (0.01 to 0.1%). The J gene is TRBJ1-2, the V gene TRBV5-5; possible D gene TRBD1, 6 bases. CDR1 and CDR2 from the germline V gene are SGHKS and YYEKEE (reference sequence). The CDR3 sequence is 14 residues long. V dropped 0 bases and J dropped 4 bases, with 10 bases sitting between them. The CDR3 reads CASSLGPGVYGYTF. CDR3 in DNA: TGTGCCAGCAGCTTGGGTCCAGGGGTCTATGGCTACACCTTC.

This clonotype is labeled as medium-sized. The chain links TRBV5-1 to TRBJ2-2; possible D gene TRBD1, 6 bases. CDR3 length: 15 amino acids. Between the trimmed V and J ends, which lost 1 base and 7 bases, there was a span of 14 bases. The germline CDR1 and CDR2 sequences are SGHRS and YFSETQ. CDR3 protein: CASSLMSGEGGELFF. Written as DNA, the CDR3 is TGCGCCAGCAGCTTGATGTCAGGGGAAGGCGGGGAGCTGTTTTTT. Full variable domain (missing parts from reference TRBV5-1 and TRBJ2-2): KAGVTQTPRYLIKTRGQQVTLSCSPISGHRSVSWYQQTPGQGLQFLFEYFSETQRNKGNFPGRFSGRQFSNSRSEMNVSTLELGDSALYLCASSLMSGEGGELFFGEGSRLTVL.

This chain joins TRBV28 and TRBJ1-2; D gene unclear. The CDR3 loop spans 12 amino acids. Trimming took off 4 bases at V and 7 bases at J, with 10 bases between the two ends. Germline values: CDR1 MDHEN, CDR2 SYDVKM. This chain's CDR3 is CASSSRSTGYTF. CDR3 nucleotide sequence: TGTGCCAGCAGTTCCCGGAGTACTGGCTACACCTTC.

This clonotype was seen a handful of times. The chain is built from TRBV7-2 and TRBJ1-5; unclear D gene. Germline-derived CDR1 and CDR2 are SGHTA and FQGNSA. V gave up 5 bases and J gave up 3 bases, with 5 bases separating them. The CDR3 has 12 residues. The CDR3 DNA is TGTGCCAGCAGCGGTATCAATCAGCCCCAGCATTTT. This codes for CASSGINQPQHF.

As regards this clonotype: A read error may explain this, as a much larger clone is one base away. The chain uses TRBV6-5 and TRBJ2-7; D may correspond to TRBD1 or TRBD2 (5 bases each). Germline loops: CDR1 MNHEY, CDR2 SVGAGI. The CDR3 sequence is 14 residues long. V was cut by 6 bases and J by 4 bases, with 16 bases left in between. The CDR3 DNA is TGTGCCAGCAGGGGGCGAGCGGAAGTATACGAGCAGTACTTC. This codes for CASRGRAEVYEQYF.

This clonotype is medium-sized. V gene TRBV27 combines with J gene TRBJ2-7, with TRBD2 matching over 15 bases. The V segment lost 5 bases and the J segment 0 bases; nucleotides outside the gene matches: 5. Germline-derived CDR1 and CDR2 are MNHEY and SMNVEV (reference sequence). The CDR3 runs 17 residues. The CDR3 spells CASSHGTSGRSSYEQYF. CDR3 coding DNA: TGTGCCAGCAGTCACGGGACTAGCGGGAGGAGCTCCTACGAGCAGTACTTC.

V gene TRBV6-5 combines with J gene TRBJ1-1; D gene uncertain. Per the germline V gene, CDR1 is MNHEY and CDR2 is SVGAGI. The CDR3 contains 13 residues. V was shortened by 0 bases and J by 6 bases, with 8 bases between the two germline ends. As DNA, the CDR3 is TGTGCCAGCAGTTACTCGGGCGGGGCTGAAGCTTTCTTT. As protein: CASSYSGGAEAFF.

The V call is TRBV29-1, the J call TRBJ2-5; D is possibly TRBD1 (5 bases). This CDR3 has 13 amino acids. Looked up from germline, CDR1 is SQVTM and CDR2 is ANQGSEA. V dropped 2 bases and J dropped 5 bases, with 12 bases sitting between them. CDR3 amino acids: CSVEKGVGETQYF. The CDR3 nucleotides read TGCAGCGTTGAAAAAGGGGTTGGGGAGACCCAGTACTTC.

The sample holds a few counts of this clonotype. This rearrangement joins TRBV11-2 to TRBJ2-6; D is perhaps TRBD2 (5 bases). The length of the CDR3 is 18 residues. Germline-derived CDR1 and CDR2 are SGHAT and FQNNGV. Trimming cost V 0 bases and J 4 bases, with 16 bases left between them. In DNA form, the CDR3 reads TGTGCCAGCAGCTTAGAGTTTAGGCGAGGGAGAGGGGCCAACGTCCTGACTTTC. It yields the protein CASSLEFRRGRGANVLTF.

The rearrangement links TRBV11-2 to TRBJ2-5, with a tentative D call TRBD2 (6 bases). V was shortened by 3 bases and J by 5 bases, with 10 bases between the two germline ends. CDR1 is SGHAT and CDR2 is FQNNGV in the germline V gene. The CDR3 is 13 residues long. The CDR3 coding sequence is TGTGCCAGCAGCTTGTTGAGCGGGGAGACCCAGTACTTC. It translates to CASSLLSGETQYF. Complete variable domain (other parts from reference TRBV11-2 and TRBJ2-5): EAGVAQSPRYKIIEKRQSVAFWCNPISGHATLYWYQQILGQGPKLLIQFQNNGVVDDSQLPKDRFSAERLKGVDSTLKIQPAKLEDSAVYLCASSLLSGETQYFGPGTRLLVL.

There are a few counts of this clonotype. The V gene is TRBV7-2, the J gene TRBJ1-1; D not certain. Germline-derived CDR1 and CDR2 are SGHTA and FQGNSA. V lost 1 base to trimming and J lost 1 base, with 7 bases between them. CDR3 length equals 14 residues. CDR3 amino acids: CASSLVFSNTEAFF. In DNA, the CDR3 is TGTGCCAGCAGCTTAGTTTTTTCGAACACTGAAGCTTTCTTT.

The V gene is TRBV10-1, the J gene TRBJ1-3; D call uncertain. This CDR3 has 15 amino acids. Germline lookup yields CDR1 WNHNN and CDR2 SYGVQD (reference sequence). V lost 0 bases, J lost 0 bases, and 6 bases lay in between. The CDR3 region has the DNA TGCGCCAGCAGTGAGTCCGGAGGCTCTGGAAACACCATATATTTT. Residues: CASSESGGSGNTIYF.

This clonotype is judged medium-sized (0.01 to 0.1%). The chain uses TRBV7-6 and TRBJ1-6; D perhaps matches TRBD1 (5 bases). The germline CDR1 and CDR2 sequences are SGHVS and FNYEAQ. The CDR3 covers 16 residues. V lost 3 bases and J 1 base, leaving 10 bases between the germline ends. The CDR3 loop is CASSLLGASYNSPLHF. The CDR3 nucleotides read TGTGCCAGCAGCTTGTTAGGGGCGTCCTATAATTCACCCCTCCACTTT.

This clonotype appeared a single time. This could be a read error, since a much larger clone is one nucleotide away. The genes are TRBV7-6 and TRBJ1-4; 7 nucleotides line up with TRBD1. Germline V gene lookup returns CDR1 SGHVS and CDR2 FNYEAQ. The CDR3 runs 15 residues. The trim removed 5 bases at V and 5 bases at J, leaving 8 bases unmatched. The CDR3 is CASSLRQGDNEKLFF. The CDR3 region has the DNA TGTGCCAGCAGCCTTAGACAGGGAGACAATGAAAAACTGTTTTTT.

By its share, this clonotype is medium-sized. An end of the junction differs from the germline gene, which may be a read error. The genes are TRBV6-1 and TRBJ1-5; D perhaps matches TRBD1 (5 bases). The CDR3 consists of 15 residues. Germline V gene sequence: CDR1 MNHNS, CDR2 SASEGT. This chain's CDR3 is CASSEDGGSNQPQHF. DNA for the CDR3: TGTGCCAGCAGCGAAGATGGGGGAAGCAATCAGCCCCAGCATTTT.

By proportion, this clonotype is medium-sized. The genes are TRBV27 and TRBJ2-7, with TRBD2 identical over 10 bases. CDR3 length: 19 residues. Germline V lookup: CDR1 MNHEY, CDR2 SMNVEV (reference sequence). After removal of 4 bases from V and 4 bases from J, the junction contained 19 bases not matched to a gene. CDR3 in amino acids: CASSSSGTGLADKAYEQYF. The DNA of the CDR3 is TGTGCCAGCAGTTCCTCCGGGACAGGACTAGCGGACAAGGCTTACGAGCAGTACTTC.

The chain joins TRBV7-2 to TRBJ2-7, with D tentatively TRBD1 (6 bases). Trimming removed 1 base from V and 5 bases from J, with 15 bases in between. The CDR3 is made up of 15 amino acids. Looked up from germline, CDR1 is SGHTA and CDR2 is FQGNSA. CDR3 nucleotides: TGTGCCAGCAGCTTAGACAGGGTCCGACGTGACGAGCAGTACTTC. It encodes CASSLDRVRRDEQYF.

In this sample, this clonotype is large. The V and J genes are TRBV6-1 and TRBJ2-1, with TRBD2 identical over 8 bases. The CDR3 runs 16 residues. CDR1 and CDR2 (germline): MNHNS, SASEGT. After removal of 2 bases from V and 8 bases from J, the junction contained 11 bases not matched to a gene. The CDR3 reads CASSERGEREWDEQFF. For the CDR3, the DNA is TGTGCCAGCAGTGAACGGGGCGAGCGGGAGTGGGATGAGCAGTTCTTC.

By sample fraction, this clonotype is medium-sized. The J gene is TRBJ1-2, the V gene TRBV5-4, with D perhaps matching TRBD1 (5 bases). Trimming left V 4 bases short and J 4 bases short, with 17 bases between. This CDR3 contains 15 residues. Looked up from germline, CDR1 is SGHNT and CDR2 is YYREEE (reference sequence). The CDR3 reads CASSRGGGVAYGYTF. CDR3 coding DNA: TGTGCCAGCAGCCGGGGCGGTGGGGTAGCCTATGGCTACACCTTC.

On this clonotype itself: A read error may explain this, as a much larger clone is one base away. The chain links TRBV18 to TRBJ2-7, with 8 positions matching TRBD1. Germline V gives CDR1 KGHSH, CDR2 LQKENI. The CDR3 has 15 residues. The V and J ends lost 6 bases and 5 bases, in that order; junction bases with no gene match: 12. CDR3 loop: CASSLTGGLLNEQYF. In DNA form, the CDR3 reads TGTGCCAGCTCTTTAACAGGGGGACTCCTAAACGAGCAGTACTTC.

By sample fraction, this clonotype is large. The chain is built from TRBV29-1 and TRBJ2-7; D is perhaps TRBD1 (7 bases). The germline V gene has CDR1 SQVTM and CDR2 ANQGSEA. The CDR3 length is 13 residues. V was cut by 5 bases and J by 5 bases, with 16 bases left in between. The CDR3 region is CSVRAGGGNEQYF. CDR3 coding DNA: TGCAGCGTTCGGGCAGGGGGAGGAAACGAGCAGTACTTC.

Only a few counts were recorded for this clonotype. V usage is TRBV28 and J usage is TRBJ1-1; the D gene is possibly TRBD1 (5 bases). In germline, CDR1 is MDHEN, CDR2 SYDVKM. V lost 6 bases and J 1 base, leaving 21 bases between the germline ends. The CDR3 has 17 amino acids. The CDR3, as DNA: TGTGCCAGCAGCCAGATAAAGGGGTTTGGGGAGAACACTGAAGCTTTCTTT. This gives the protein CASSQIKGFGENTEAFF.

A remark on this clonotype: A much larger clonotype is one base distant, so this may be a read error. The chain links TRBV19 to TRBJ1-1; D not certain. Germline-derived CDR1 and CDR2 are LNHDA and SQIVND (reference sequence). Between the trimmed V and J ends, which lost 8 bases and 1 base, there was a span of 8 bases. The CDR3 has 12 residues. Written as DNA, the CDR3 is TGTGCCAGTGGGCGACAGAACACTGAAGCTTTCTTT. It specifies CASGRQNTEAFF. The full variable domain, its missing parts supplied by reference TRBV19 and TRBJ1-1, is DGGITQSPKYLFRKEGQNVTLSCEQNLNHDAMYWYRQDPGQGLRLIYYSQIVNDFQKGDIAEGYSVSREKKESFPLTVTSAQKNPTAFYLCASGRQNTEAFFGQGTRLTVV.